These 23 T cell receptor beta chains were sequenced from one sample in a study of blood T cell repertoires in COVID-19. TCRdb's table, derived via immunoSEQ multiplex PCR, lists solely in-frame clones and lacks some. The sample consists of some 260,000 clones, less than 85% of them appearing once. Input material: peripheral blood. These receptors originate from a woman older than 75 with active or convalescent COVID-19.

The CDR3: CASSLLGEDRPHEQYF. In DNA, the CDR3 is TGTGCCAGCAGTTTATTGGGGGAGGACAGGCCGCACGAGCAGTACTTC. The chain couples TRBV27 to TRBJ2-7; TRBD1 might be the D (7 bases). The germline gives CDR1 MNHEY, CDR2 SMNVEV (reference sequence). The ends were cut back, 1 base at V and 5 bases at J, with 18 bases in the middle. This CDR3 is built from 16 residues.

The rearrangement uses TRBV5-1 and TRBJ1-1; the D is unclear. The CDR3 spans 11 residues. Trimming cost V 8 bases and J 3 bases, with 8 bases left between them. CDR1 is SGHRS and CDR2 is YFSETQ in the germline V gene. The CDR3 nucleotides are TGCGCCAGTGTGGCCGACACTGAAGCTTTCTTT. Protein sequence: CASVADTEAFF.

This clone was observed a few times. This chain's CDR3 is CASSLDVLAGGNTGELFF. In DNA, the CDR3 is TGCGCCAGCAGCTTGGATGTCCTAGCGGGGGGGAACACCGGGGAGCTGTTTTTT. The chain combines TRBV5-1 with TRBJ2-2, with 11 bases aligning to TRBD2. Germline assignment: CDR1 SGHRS and CDR2 YFSETQ. V lost 0 bases to trimming and J lost 1 base; unmatched junction nucleotides: 5. This CDR3 region has 18 residues.

As to this clone: In the same sample, other DNA sequences code for this CDR3. Here the CDR3 reads CSARGNNEQFF. CDR3 DNA sequence: TGCAGCGCAAGGGGCAACAATGAGCAGTTCTTC. J is TRBJ2-1 and V is TRBV20-1; D might be TRBD1 (5 bases). The CDR3 covers 11 residues. Germline loops: CDR1 DFQATT, CDR2 SNEGSKA (reference sequence).

The chain is built from TRBV6-2 or TRBV6-3 and TRBJ2-7; D possibly corresponds to TRBD2 (5 bases). This CDR3 region has 16 residues. Trimming shortened V by 2 bases and J by 6 bases, and 20 bases separated the two germline ends. From germline, CDR1 is MNHEY and CDR2 SVGEGT. The CDR3 is CASSYPRLLRCLEQYF. CDR3 nucleotide sequence: TGTGCCAGCAGTTACCCGAGACTATTACGTTGTCTCGAGCAGTACTTC.

The chain is built from TRBV4-1 and TRBJ1-3; D not certain. The ends were cut back, 6 bases at V and 0 bases at J, with 15 bases in the middle. CDR1 and CDR2 (germline): MGHRA, YSYEKL. This CDR3 comprises 16 residues. DNA for the CDR3: TGCGCCAGCAGTCCCACCGACGGGAACTCTGGAAACACCATATATTTT. It yields the protein CASSPTDGNSGNTIYF.

V is TRBV5-1 and J is TRBJ2-4, with 11 positions matching TRBD1. Germline trimming cut 0 bases from V and 9 bases from J; bases unmatched to any gene: 5. The CDR3 has 15 residues. Germline V gene lookup returns CDR1 SGHRS and CDR2 YFSETQ. The CDR3 loop is CASSLGTGGASIQYF. The CDR3 DNA sequence: TGCGCCAGCAGCTTGGGGACAGGGGGCGCGTCCATTCAGTACTTC.

The rearrangement links TRBV2 to TRBJ1-2; 8 nucleotides line up with TRBD1. V lost 5 bases, J lost 7 bases, and 12 bases stayed unmatched. CDR1 is SNHLY and CDR2 is FYNNEI in the germline V gene. This CDR3 comprises 15 residues. The CDR3 spells CASSLLKTGAGGYTF. The CDR3 DNA is TGTGCCAGCAGTCTACTAAAGACAGGGGCTGGTGGCTACACCTTC. The complete variable domain, with remaining parts taken from reference TRBV2 and TRBJ1-2, reads EPEVTQTPSHQVTQMGQEVILRCVPISNHLYFYWYRQILGQKVEFLVSFYNNEISEKSEIFDDQFSVERPDGSNFTLKIRSTKLEDSAMYFCASSLLKTGAGGYTFGSGTRLTVV.

The rearrangement uses TRBV19 and TRBJ1-5; 10 bases fit TRBD1. Germline V gene sequence: CDR1 LNHDA, CDR2 SQIVND (reference sequence). The CDR3 runs to 14 residues. The V gene end was trimmed by 6 bases and the J gene end by 11 bases; junction bases not matched to a gene: 10. CDR3 nucleotide sequence: TGTGCCAGTAGCCCGGACAGGGGGGTGGTAGCCCAGCATTTT. Its translation: CASSPDRGVVAQHF. The variable domain in full, completed from reference TRBV19 and TRBJ1-5, reads DGGITQSPKYLFRKEGQNVTLSCEQNLNHDAMYWYRQDPGQGLRLIYYSQIVNDFQKGDIAEGYSVSREKKESFPLTVTSAQKNPTAFYLCASSPDRGVVAQHFGDGTRLSIL.

This chain links TRBV7-2 with TRBJ2-3; TRBD2 agrees at 14 bases. Germline CDR1 reads SGHTA; CDR2 reads FQGNSA. The CDR3 length is 17 residues. With 0 bases clipped from V and 5 bases from J, the junction kept 4 bases outside the gene matches. The CDR3 DNA sequence: TGTGCCAGCAGCTTAGCGGCTGGACTAGCGGGGGGAGATACGCAGTATTTT. This codes for CASSLAAGLAGGDTQYF.

The rearrangement joins TRBV10-3 to TRBJ2-7, with 7 bases fitting TRBD1. J was trimmed by 2 bases and V by 6 bases; bases with no gene match: 10. Per germline, CDR1 ENHRY and CDR2 SYGVKD. The CDR3 runs to 15 residues. CDR3 loop: CAISPDRSRAYEQYF. CDR3 nucleotide sequence: TGTGCCATCAGCCCGGACAGGTCCAGGGCCTACGAGCAGTACTTC.

The chain is built from TRBV5-1 and TRBJ1-3; no firm D call. Deletions cut 1 base from V and 0 bases from J, with 5 bases between. There are 14 residues in the CDR3. Germline V gene sequence: CDR1 SGHRS, CDR2 YFSETQ. The CDR3, as DNA: TGCGCCAGCAGCTTGTACAGCTCTGGAAACACCATATATTTT. The encoded protein is CASSLYSSGNTIYF.

This chain connects TRBV5-1 to TRBJ1-1; D gene uncertain. Germline values: CDR1 SGHRS, CDR2 YFSETQ. This CDR3 comprises 14 residues. The V end was cut by 1 base, the J end by 3 bases, with 10 bases between. The CDR3 loop is CASSLYSGDTEAFF. In DNA, the CDR3 is TGCGCCAGCAGCTTGTATTCCGGGGACACTGAAGCTTTCTTT.

The genes are TRBV28 and TRBJ2-1, with D possibly matching TRBD1 (5 bases). This CDR3 contains 14 residues. Germline CDR1 is MDHEN and CDR2 is SYDVKM. V lost 5 bases and J 1 base, leaving 9 bases between the germline ends. The CDR3 loop is CASSRAGSYNEQFF. The CDR3, as DNA: TGTGCCAGCAGTAGGGCAGGGTCCTACAATGAGCAGTTCTTC.

This sequence joins TRBV2 and TRBJ1-3, with 7 bases aligning to TRBD1. J was trimmed by 0 bases and V by 0 bases; bases with no gene match: 5. The CDR3 sequence is 17 residues long. Germline CDR1 reads SNHLY; CDR2 reads FYNNEI. The CDR3 region is CASSEAGTAISGNTIYF. The CDR3 DNA sequence: TGTGCCAGCAGTGAAGCGGGGACAGCGATCTCTGGAAACACCATATATTTT.

The chain has TRBV20-1 and TRBJ1-1; no reliable D call. The CDR3 totals 10 residues. Germline V gives CDR1 DFQATT, CDR2 SNEGSKA (reference sequence). CDR3 loop: CSPRDTEAFF. The CDR3 DNA sequence: TGCAGCCCGAGGGATACTGAAGCTTTCTTT.

The chain carries TRBV5-1 and TRBJ2-5, with TRBD1 as a possible D gene (6 bases). V lost 2 bases, J lost 2 bases, and 19 bases lay in between. This CDR3 region has 17 residues. Germline lookup yields CDR1 SGHRS and CDR2 YFSETQ. In DNA, the CDR3 is TGCGCCAGCAGCTTTTTGGGCCCGGGGACACGACAAGAGACCCAGTACTTC. It yields the protein CASSFLGPGTRQETQYF.

The chain carries TRBV3-1 (or the pseudogene TRBV3-2) and TRBJ2-1, with 10 positions matching TRBD2. CDR1 and CDR2 from the germline V gene are LGHDT and YNNKEL (reference sequence). The CDR3 totals 19 residues. The V gene end was trimmed by 0 bases and the J gene end by 1 base; junction bases not matched to a gene: 9. The CDR3 spells CASSQERLKRGGSYNEQFF. For the CDR3, the DNA is TGTGCCAGCAGCCAAGAAAGGTTGAAGCGGGGGGGTTCCTACAATGAGCAGTTCTTC.

The chain employs TRBV7-2 and TRBJ1-5, with 8 bases fitting TRBD1. Germline V gene sequence: CDR1 SGHTA, CDR2 FQGNSA. The CDR3 length is 16 residues. V was pared by 3 bases and J by 1 base, with 5 bases of the junction left unmatched. This CDR3 reads CASSFQGARSNQPQHF. In DNA, the CDR3 is TGTGCCAGCAGCTTCCAGGGGGCTAGGAGCAATCAGCCCCAGCATTTT.

The chain uses TRBV6-1 and TRBJ2-7; 7 bases agree with TRBD1. With V trimmed by 6 bases and J by 6 bases, 11 bases remained unmatched. Looked up from germline, CDR1 is MNHNS and CDR2 is SASEGT. CDR3 length equals 14 residues. CDR3 loop: CASSHRQGMGEQYF. The DNA for the CDR3 is TGTGCCAGCAGCCACAGACAGGGTATGGGCGAGCAGTACTTC.

CDR3 sequence: CASSLSGGLNTGELFF. The DNA of the CDR3 is TGTGCCAGCAGTCTCTCAGGGGGCCTTAACACCGGGGAGCTGTTTTTT. The chain employs TRBV2 and TRBJ2-2; TRBD1 matches at 8 bases. Looked up from germline, CDR1 is SNHLY and CDR2 is FYNNEI. V was clipped by 5 bases and J by 2 bases; unmatched bases: 7. There are 16 residues in the CDR3.

V gene TRBV19 combines with J gene TRBJ2-2; tentative D call: TRBD2 (6 bases). The CDR3 runs to 15 residues. The V gene's germline CDR1 is LNHDA and CDR2 SQIVND (reference sequence). Trimming left V 2 bases short and J 2 bases short, with 9 bases between. This CDR3 reads CASSIWGVNTGELFF. In DNA form, the CDR3 reads TGTGCCAGTAGTATATGGGGGGTAAACACCGGGGAGCTGTTTTTT. Together with reference TRBV19 and TRBJ2-2, the CDR3 gives the full variable domain: DGGITQSPKYLFRKEGQNVTLSCEQNLNHDAMYWYRQDPGQGLRLIYYSQIVNDFQKGDIAEGYSVSREKKESFPLTVTSAQKNPTAFYLCASSIWGVNTGELFFGEGSRLTVL.

Only a few counts were recorded for this clone. V and J are TRBV2 and TRBJ1-1; D gene ambiguous. The germline CDR1 and CDR2 sequences are SNHLY and FYNNEI. There are 14 residues in the CDR3. V lost 1 base, J lost 4 bases, and 10 bases lay in between. DNA of the CDR3: TGTGCCAGCAGTGAAGTCTGGGAGGGCACTGAAGCTTTCTTT. Translating gives CASSEVWEGTEAFF.